Shown below are 15 T cell receptor beta chains from a single sample sequenced in a study of T cells in Graves' hyperthyroidism and ophthalmopathy. TCR beta CDR3 regions were amplified from RNA. In the first-round RT-PCR of the TCR CDR3, the HTBI primer set was used. TCRdb re-called the multiplex PCR reads through MiXCR, storing one row per CDR3 protein. In the table there are around 340,000 distinct CDR3 sequences, roughly 13% of which are singletons. Sequencing input: blood. Receptor source: a woman under 40 with Graves' hyperthyroidism.

In its sample, this clonotype was seen many times. This chain joins TRBV20-1 and TRBJ2-3, with 10 bases that match TRBD2. The ends lost 0 bases at V and 0 bases at J; junction bases unmatched: 15. The CDR3 is made up of 20 amino acids. CDR1 DFQATT and CDR2 SNEGSKA come from the germline V gene (reference sequence). This CDR3 reads CSARDPASGRISHSTDTQYF. The CDR3 DNA reads TGCAGTGCTAGAGATCCGGCTAGCGGGAGAATCTCTCATAGCACAGATACGCAGTATTTT.

This clonotype occurred many times. V usage is TRBV28 and J usage is TRBJ1-5; 12 bases match TRBD1. V lost 6 bases and J lost 12; bases outside the gene matches: 18. Looked up from germline, CDR1 is MDHEN and CDR2 is SYDVKM. This CDR3 has 17 amino acids. The CDR3 is CASSRRDRGRIFIFQHF. The CDR3 DNA reads as TGTGCCAGCAGCCGCCGGGACAGGGGGCGCATTTTTATTTTCCAGCATTTT. Variable domain in full (rest from reference TRBV28 and TRBJ1-5): DVKVTQSSRYLVKRTGEKVFLECVQDMDHENMFWYRQDPGLGLRLIYFSYDVKMKEKGDIPEGYSVSREKKERFSLILESASTNQTSMYLCASSRRDRGRIFIFQHFGDGTRLSIL.

The sample holds many counts of this clonotype. The CDR3, as DNA: TGCAGTGCTCCGCCGGGACTAGCGGGAGTAGATACGCAGTATTTT. Its translation: CSAPPGLAGVDTQYF. The chain combines TRBV20-1 with TRBJ2-3; 14 bases are a match to TRBD2. This CDR3 is 15 amino acids long. Trimming at V came to 5 bases and at J to 5 bases, leaving 6 bases not matched to a gene. Germline loops: CDR1 DFQATT, CDR2 SNEGSKA (reference sequence).

The V gene is TRBV20-1, the J gene TRBJ2-7; D is uncertain. The CDR3 is 15 residues long. Trimming pared 6 bases from V and 3 bases from J, leaving 21 bases between. Germline CDR1 reads DFQATT; CDR2 reads SNEGSKA (reference sequence). CDR3 nucleotide sequence: TGCAGTGCATACACGCCAACTCGGGTTAGCTACGAGCAGTACTTC. Encoded protein: CSAYTPTRVSYEQYF.

This clonotype has ten or more counts. The chain recombines TRBV11-3 with TRBJ2-1, with 10 bases fitting TRBD2. CDR3 length: 17 amino acids. V dropped 5 bases and J dropped 3; count of bases not matched to a gene: 10. Looked up from germline, CDR1 is SGHNT and CDR2 is YENEEA. Written as DNA, the CDR3 is TGTGCCAGCAGCCAACGGGGGGTAGCGGGAGGCTACAATGAGCAGTTCTTC. This translates into CASSQRGVAGGYNEQFF.

This clonotype was recorded at least ten times. The rearrangement uses TRBV20-1 and TRBJ2-1, with TRBD2 matching over 11 bases. CDR3 length: 14 residues. V trimming: 6 bases; J trimming: 4 bases; junction bases outside the gene matches: 5. From germline, CDR1 is DFQATT and CDR2 SNEGSKA (reference sequence). DNA of the CDR3: TGCAGTGCGGGGGGGACTAGCGGATACAATGAGCAGTTCTTC. It specifies CSAGGTSGYNEQFF.

The rearrangement joins TRBV6-1 to TRBJ1-1; TRBD1 is a possible D gene (6 bases). The V gene's germline CDR1 is MNHNS and CDR2 SASEGT. With 6 bases removed from V and 4 bases from J, the gap between germline ends came to 15 bases. The CDR3 sequence is 14 residues long. This CDR3 is CASSPGQISTEAFF. DNA for the CDR3: TGTGCCAGCAGCCCCGGACAGATATCCACTGAAGCTTTCTTT.

The chain carries TRBV13 and TRBJ2-6; no definite D call. The CDR3 length is 13 residues. CDR1 and CDR2 (germline): PRHDT, FYEKMQ (reference sequence). The V end was cut by 7 bases, the J end by 4 bases, with 8 bases between. The CDR3 is CASTSRGANVLTF. DNA of the CDR3: TGTGCCAGCACGAGTAGGGGGGCCAACGTCCTGACTTTC.

This clonotype has ten or more counts. The genes are TRBV19 and TRBJ2-1, with D uncertain. Trimming pared 9 bases from V and 3 bases from J, leaving 6 bases between. This CDR3 spans 11 amino acids. Germline values: CDR1 LNHDA, CDR2 SQIVND (reference sequence). CDR3 sequence (DNA): TGTGCCAGCAGTTACTACAATGAGCAGTTCTTC. Its protein is CASSYYNEQFF.

V usage is TRBV25-1 and J usage is TRBJ2-7; 7 bases fit TRBD1. CDR1 is MGHDK, CDR2 SYGVNS, per germline. With V trimmed by 9 bases and J by 2 bases, 4 bases remained unmatched. This CDR3 has 12 amino acids. CDR3 bases: TGTGCCAGTAGAGACAGGGCCTACGAGCAGTACTTC. It codes for CASRDRAYEQYF.

The J gene is TRBJ1-4, the V gene TRBV11-2; 9 nucleotides agree with TRBD1. Germline CDR1 and CDR2: SGHAT and FQNNGV. V dropped 4 bases and J dropped 7; count of bases not matched to a gene: 7. The CDR3 spans 15 residues. The CDR3: CASSSGQGRSEKLFF. The CDR3 DNA is TGTGCCAGCAGCTCCGGACAGGGGAGGAGTGAAAAACTGTTTTTT.

This clonotype was detected many times. The chain joins TRBV5-1 to TRBJ2-1, with unresolved D. CDR1 and CDR2 from the germline V gene are SGHRS and YFSETQ. V shed 4 bases and J shed 0 bases, with 11 bases lying between them. The CDR3 runs 15 residues. The CDR3 loop reads CASSDHRSSYNEQFF. The DNA for the CDR3 is TGCGCCAGCAGCGATCACCGGAGCTCCTACAATGAGCAGTTCTTC.

The chain is built from TRBV4-3 and TRBJ2-5; D is possibly TRBD2 (5 bases). This CDR3 has 14 amino acids. The V gene lost 1 base and the J gene lost 5 bases, with 11 bases spanning the gap. From germline, CDR1 is LGHNA and CDR2 YSLEER. The CDR3 is CASSQAGIRETQYF. The CDR3 nucleotides read TGCGCCAGCAGCCAAGCGGGAATCCGGGAGACCCAGTACTTC.

This clonotype was found many times. The genes are TRBV7-9 and TRBJ1-2, with a tentative D call TRBD1 (6 bases). Between the trimmed V and J ends, which lost 3 bases and 3 bases, there was a span of 17 bases. There are 16 residues in the CDR3. Germline CDR1 is SEHNR and CDR2 is FQNEAQ (reference sequence). The CDR3 sequence: CASSFLRGQQDYGYTF. DNA for the CDR3: TGTGCCAGCAGCTTCCTTCGCGGACAGCAAGACTATGGCTACACCTTC. Looking up the rest from reference TRBV7-9 and TRBJ1-2 gives the full variable domain: DTGVSQNPRHKITKRGQNVTFRCDPISEHNRLYWYRQTLGQGPEFLTYFQNEAQLEKSRLLSDRFSAERPKGSFSTLEIQRTEQGDSAMYLCASSFLRGQQDYGYTFGSGTRLTVV.

There are many counts of this clonotype. The V and J genes are TRBV20-1 and TRBJ2-3; 8 positions agree with TRBD1. With 2 bases clipped from V and 4 bases from J, the junction kept 8 bases outside the gene matches. CDR3 length equals 15 residues. The germline gives CDR1 DFQATT, CDR2 SNEGSKA (reference sequence). This CDR3 is CSARPQGEVADTQYF. As DNA, the CDR3 is TGCAGTGCTAGACCACAGGGGGAAGTGGCAGATACGCAGTATTTT.